This T cell receptor beta chain appears in the sequencing data of a study of cytomegalovirus exposure and HLA in healthy donors. Study details: Around 200 million T cells yielded 120 million or so unique TCR beta sequences, as an earlier analysis found. General study findings and limits: A later analysis revealed that TCR association rates differed between HLA loci, peaking at DRB1 and bottoming out at HLA-C. A few chains tied to CMV proved CMV antigen-specific in vitro. Earlier analysis looked at TCR beta V segments, and most were productive about 90% or about 30% of the time.

The CDR3 contains 13 residues. Germline-derived CDR1 and CDR2 are MDHEN and SYDVKM. V was clipped by 11 bases and J by 2 bases; unmatched bases: 8. Researchers ran the PCR with 60 Vbeta and 13 Jbeta primers. Assay: immunoSEQ multiplex PCR; the TCRdb copy retains only in-frame clones and omits some. Of about 180,000 clones in the sample, approximately 73% are singletons; the top ten hold around 2.3%. With respect to this clone: As yet, its antigen is unknown.

Sequencing input: PBMCs. This receptor was identified in a woman in her 30s in good health and CMV-seropositive. The rearrangement uses TRBV28 and TRBJ2-5; 7 bases line up with TRBD1. The DNA for the CDR3 is TGTGCCGACGAATTCAGGGGGCAAGAGACCCAGTACTTC. Protein sequence: CADEFRGQETQYF.